The 13 T cell receptor beta chains presented below share a single source sample, sequenced in a study of OX40 agonist ivuxolimab in advanced cancers. Assay used: immunoSEQ multiplex PCR; TCRdb lists only in-frame clones, some missing. The data hold roughly 150,000 clones, with around 94% observed a single time. This specimen consisted of CD4+ or CD8+ T cells sorted from blood, obtained in a trial of the OX40 agonist ivuxolimab. These receptors came from an adult with an advanced solid tumor such as melanoma, head and neck, liver or kidney cancer.

The DNA of the CDR3 is TGTGCCAGCAGCCCTCCTTTAAAGATTCGGCTGGACAGTCCTAACTATGGCTACACCTTC. It encodes CASSPPLKIRLDSPNYGYTF. The V call is TRBV9, the J call TRBJ1-2, with D possibly matching TRBD1 (6 bases). Trimming removed 4 bases from V and 0 bases from J, with 28 bases in between. The CDR3 is made up of 20 amino acids. CDR1 SGDLS and CDR2 YYNGEE come from the germline V gene.

The gene calls are TRBV4-3 and TRBJ1-4; D is undetermined. CDR3 length: 14 residues. Between the trimmed V and J ends, which lost 0 bases and 2 bases, there was a span of 4 bases. Germline CDR1 LGHNA, CDR2 YSLEER. The chain's CDR3 is CASSQERTNEKLFF. The CDR3 DNA sequence: TGCGCCAGCAGCCAAGAGCGGACTAATGAAAAACTGTTTTTT.

This chain connects TRBV5-5 to TRBJ2-3, with a weak D call TRBD1 (6 bases). Germline V gives CDR1 SGHKS, CDR2 YYEKEE (reference sequence). The CDR3 spans 16 residues. V lost 4 bases and J 3 bases, leaving 18 bases between the germline ends. The CDR3 loop is CASSPPLQTGTDTQYF. The CDR3 nucleotides read TGTGCCAGCAGCCCACCCCTTCAGACAGGAACAGATACGCAGTATTTT.

This chain links TRBV6-1 with TRBJ2-7; the D gene is possibly TRBD1 (5 bases). CDR1 and CDR2 (germline): MNHNS, SASEGT. There are 11 residues in the CDR3. Trimming stripped 8 bases from V and 4 bases from J, with 9 bases between. CDR3 in DNA: TGTGCCAGCGGTACAGGTTACGAGCAGTACTTC. Residues: CASGTGYEQYF.

Details on this clone: Different DNA sequences within this sample yield the same CDR3. V gene TRBV6-1 combines with J gene TRBJ2-5; 7 bases line up with TRBD1. CDR1 and CDR2 from the germline V gene are MNHNS and SASEGT. The CDR3 length is 15 residues. The V gene end was trimmed by 8 bases and the J gene end by 2 bases; junction bases not matched to a gene: 11. CDR3 in amino acids: CASSGATRGQETQYF. The CDR3 region has the DNA TGTGCCAGCTCCGGGGCGACCAGGGGGCAAGAGACCCAGTACTTC.

This clone appeared a single time. V usage is TRBV6-6 and J usage is TRBJ2-2; 9 bases agree with TRBD1. This CDR3 has 15 amino acids. The junction had 2 bases not matched to a gene; V was cut back by 5 bases and J by 1 base. Germline V CDR1 and CDR2: MNHNY, SVGAGI (reference sequence). The CDR3 nucleotides are TGTGCCAGCAGTCAGGGACAGGGGAACACCGGGGAGCTGTTTTTT. This gives the protein CASSQGQGNTGELFF.

This sequence joins TRBV6-1 and TRBJ1-2; D uncertain. Germline values: CDR1 MNHNS, CDR2 SASEGT. CDR3 length: 16 residues. V was pared by 0 bases and J by 4 bases, with 15 bases between. CDR3 sequence reads: CASSEAVPTDLYGYTF. CDR3 nucleotide sequence: TGTGCCAGCAGTGAAGCTGTCCCCACGGACCTCTATGGCTACACCTTC.

The rearrangement joins TRBV5-1 to TRBJ2-7; 12 bases line up with TRBD1. V was clipped by 0 bases and J by 6 bases; unmatched bases: 7. The CDR3 sequence is 16 residues long. Germline lookup yields CDR1 SGHRS and CDR2 YFSETQ. The DNA of the CDR3 is TGCGCCAGCAGCTTGGCCCCGGGACAGGGGGCTGCCGAGCAGTACTTC. This codes for CASSLAPGQGAAEQYF.

The chain recombines TRBV11-3 with TRBJ2-1; 9 bases line up with TRBD2. Germline CDR1 and CDR2: SGHNT and YENEEA. This CDR3 has 14 amino acids. The V segment lost 3 bases and the J segment 8 bases; nucleotides outside the gene matches: 5. The CDR3 coding sequence is TGTGCCAGCAGCTTCCGGACTAGCGACGATGAGCAGTTCTTC. It specifies CASSFRTSDDEQFF.

The V and J genes are TRBV6-1 and TRBJ1-1, with D possibly being TRBD1 (5 bases). Germline loops: CDR1 MNHNS, CDR2 SASEGT. Trimming left V 2 bases short and J 4 bases short, with 20 bases between. This CDR3 has 17 residues. The CDR3 region has the DNA TGTGCCAGCAGTGAAAGGGGTGCGGGTTCGGCGGGCACTGAAGCTTTCTTT. Protein sequence: CASSERGAGSAGTEAFF.

This clone occurred a few times. This chain uses TRBV4-1 with TRBJ1-1, with D unresolved. Trimming pared 3 bases from V and 7 bases from J, leaving 18 bases between. Germline CDR1 reads MGHRA; CDR2 reads YSYEKL. The CDR3 contains 15 residues. The CDR3 is CASSHPMLPPSEAFF. For the CDR3, the DNA is TGCGCCAGCAGCCACCCGATGCTCCCGCCAAGTGAAGCTTTCTTT.

This chain uses TRBV27 with TRBJ2-2; D is undetermined. The germline V gene encodes CDR1 MNHEY and CDR2 SMNVEV (reference sequence). V dropped 0 bases and J dropped 5 bases, with 7 bases sitting between them. CDR3 length: 14 residues. CDR3 in amino acids: CASSLSRVTGELFF. CDR3 nucleotides: TGTGCCAGCAGTTTATCCCGGGTTACCGGGGAGCTGTTTTTT.

The chain combines TRBV5-4 with TRBJ2-7; 7 bases fit TRBD2. V shed 4 bases, J shed 7 bases, and the junction held 14 bases outside the gene matches. CDR3 length: 15 amino acids. The germline V gene encodes CDR1 SGHNT and CDR2 YYREEE (reference sequence). The CDR3 nucleotides read TGTGCCAGCAGCGGGGGGGACCCGGTCCGGAGGGAGCAGTACTTC. Encoded protein: CASSGGDPVRREQYF.